These 19 T cell receptor beta chains were all obtained from the same sample, sequenced in a study of beta chain features in type 1 diabetes. Expressed TCRB transcripts were sequenced, since all the RNA that had been isolated was reverse transcribed. Generated by immunoSEQ multiplex PCR, the TCRdb table keeps only in-frame clones and is missing some. The sample comprises roughly 610,000 clones, around 16% of which are singletons, and approximately 0.093% rests with the top ten. What was sequenced was naive CD4+ T cells from blood. All receptors come from a man aged 18 to 35 in good health.

This chain connects TRBV7-9 to TRBJ2-2; perhaps TRBD2 as D (6 bases). The germline V gene encodes CDR1 SEHNR and CDR2 FQNEAQ (reference sequence). V dropped 5 bases and J dropped 3 bases, with 13 bases sitting between them. The CDR3 runs 15 residues. The CDR3 coding sequence is TGTGCCAGCAGCCTCCCTAGGAGGGACACCGGGGAGCTGTTTTTT. This encodes CASSLPRRDTGELFF.

The sample holds a few counts of this clone. V usage is TRBV29-1 and J usage is TRBJ1-2, with D uncertain. The CDR3 has 13 residues. Trimming cost V 7 bases and J 0 bases, with 12 bases left between them. In germline, CDR1 is SQVTM, CDR2 ANQGSEA. The CDR3: CSAGGEANYGYTF. CDR3 DNA: TGCAGCGCTGGAGGTGAAGCTAACTATGGCTACACCTTC.

The CDR3 bases are TGTGCCAGCAGAATAGGGACAGGGGGCAATGAGCAGTTCTTC. Its protein product is CASRIGTGGNEQFF. The chain has TRBV6-1 and TRBJ2-1; 11 positions match TRBD1. This CDR3 has 14 residues. The V segment lost 6 bases and the J segment 6 bases; nucleotides outside the gene matches: 4. From germline, CDR1 is MNHNS and CDR2 SASEGT.

This clone was seen more than once but under ten times. The V call is TRBV18, the J call TRBJ1-2; D is unclear. There are 12 residues in the CDR3. The V end was cut by 10 bases, the J end by 5 bases, with 14 bases between. The germline V gene encodes CDR1 KGHSH and CDR2 LQKENI. In DNA, the CDR3 is TGTGCCACAAACTCCCGAGGGTATGGCTACACCTTC. This gives the protein CATNSRGYGYTF.

The V and J genes are TRBV11-3 and TRBJ2-1; the D gene is possibly TRBD1 (5 bases). Trimming removed 1 base from V and 6 bases from J, with 13 bases in between. CDR3 size: 15 residues. Germline V gene sequence: CDR1 SGHNT, CDR2 YENEEA. CDR3: CASSLGGRVGNEQFF. CDR3 sequence (DNA): TGTGCCAGCAGCTTAGGCGGCAGGGTTGGCAATGAGCAGTTCTTC.

The chain recombines TRBV19 with TRBJ1-5, with 10 bases that match TRBD1. This CDR3 is 14 amino acids long. Trimming removed 5 bases from V and 9 bases from J; junction bases left unmatched: 7. Germline V gives CDR1 LNHDA, CDR2 SQIVND (reference sequence). In DNA, the CDR3 is TGTGCCAGTAGTCGACAGGGGGCCTGGGTGCCCCAGCATTTT. It encodes CASSRQGAWVPQHF.

J is TRBJ2-2 and V is TRBV18; the D is unclear. V was cut by 2 bases and J by 0 bases, with 10 bases left in between. The CDR3 contains 16 residues. Per the germline V gene, CDR1 is KGHSH and CDR2 is LQKENI. The CDR3 coding sequence is TGTGCCAGCTCACCAAGGCTGGACCCGAACACCGGGGAGCTGTTTTTT. Translating gives CASSPRLDPNTGELFF.

In this sample, this clone turned up a few times. Given a much more abundant clone one base away, this may be a read error. J is TRBJ2-3 and V is TRBV5-4, with D unclear. The CDR3 length is 11 residues. V lost 4 bases and J 1 base, leaving 1 base between the germline ends. Germline-derived CDR1 and CDR2 are SGHNT and YYREEE (reference sequence). The CDR3 region is CASSRTDTQYF. The CDR3 DNA reads TGTGCCAGCAGCCGCACAGATACGCAGTATTTT. Variable domain in full (rest from reference TRBV5-4 and TRBJ2-3): ETGVTQSPTHLIKTRGQQVTLRCSSQSGHNTVSWYQQALGQGPQFIFQYYREEENGRGNFPPRFSGLQFPNYSSELNVNALELDDSALYLCASSRTDTQYFGPGTRLTVL.

This clone has a handful of counts. This sequence joins TRBV29-1 and TRBJ2-3; D unclear. Germline assignment: CDR1 SQVTM and CDR2 ANQGSEA. The CDR3 is made up of 14 amino acids. V gave up 4 bases and J gave up 2 bases, with 13 bases separating them. The CDR3 sequence is CSVGARINTDTQYF. CDR3 bases: TGCAGCGTTGGGGCTAGGATCAACACAGATACGCAGTATTTT.

The chain couples TRBV7-3 to TRBJ2-3; 9 nucleotides agree with TRBD1. Germline lookup yields CDR1 SGHTA and CDR2 FQGTGA. V gave up 5 bases and J gave up 6 bases; unmatched junction bases: 6. The CDR3 has 14 amino acids. The CDR3 coding sequence is TGTGCCAGCAGCACCACAGGGGGCGCGGATACGCAGTATTTT. Amino acid sequence: CASSTTGGADTQYF.

The chain has TRBV6-5 and TRBJ1-2, with D possibly matching TRBD1 (6 bases). Looked up from germline, CDR1 is MNHEY and CDR2 is SVGAGI. V lost 2 bases and J lost 8, with 12 bases in between. The CDR3 loop spans 13 amino acids. The DNA for the CDR3 is TGTGCCAGCAGTTACGACGGGACACTGGGCTACACCTTC. This sequence encodes CASSYDGTLGYTF.

CDR3 in amino acids: CASSLASGRRYATQYF. The CDR3 bases are TGTGCCAGCAGCTTGGCTAGCGGGAGGCGGTACGCTACGCAGTATTTT. The chain uses TRBV11-3 and TRBJ2-3; 11 bases are a match to TRBD2. CDR3 length: 16 amino acids. V gave up 3 bases and J gave up 8 bases; unmatched junction bases: 10. The germline V gene encodes CDR1 SGHNT and CDR2 YENEEA.

This chain connects TRBV10-3 to TRBJ2-7; TRBD1 or TRBD2 may be the D gene (5 bases each). The V gene's germline CDR1 is ENHRY and CDR2 SYGVKD. Trimming took off 2 bases at V and 2 bases at J, with 10 bases between the two ends. This CDR3 is built from 14 residues. CDR3 in amino acids: CAISEPGPPYEQYF. CDR3 DNA: TGTGCCATCAGTGAGCCGGGACCCCCCTACGAGCAGTACTTC.

Points on this clone: It is unclear where the CDR3 begins or ends on the DNA, so no DNA is shown, and the CDR3 is as TCRdb lists it. V gene TRBV7-3 combines with J gene TRBJ2-7; the table gives TRBD2 as D, unverified against the DNA. The CDR3 is 14 amino acids in total, end residues counted. Germline V gene data show CDR1 as SGHTA and CDR2 as FQGTGA. The CDR3 here is CASSSSPNAYEQYF.

This clone was seen more than once but under ten times. This rearrangement joins TRBV7-3 to TRBJ2-1; TRBD2 agrees at 10 bases. The CDR3 is made up of 15 amino acids. Germline V lookup: CDR1 SGHTA, CDR2 FQGTGA. Losses at the gene ends were 1 base for V and 4 bases for J; bases not matched to a gene: 1. CDR3 sequence: CASSLMTSGYNEQFF. CDR3 DNA: TGTGCCAGCAGCTTAATGACTAGCGGGTACAATGAGCAGTTCTTC.

This clone was counted only a few times. The sample contains more than one DNA sequence encoding this CDR3. The chain combines TRBV18 with TRBJ2-7; D gene uncertain. The V gene's germline CDR1 is KGHSH and CDR2 LQKENI. Between the trimmed V and J ends, which lost 2 bases and 5 bases, there was a span of 4 bases. CDR3 length: 11 amino acids. As DNA, the CDR3 is TGTGCCAGCTCACCATCGAACGAGCAGTACTTC. Translation gives CASSPSNEQYF. Drawing the rest from reference TRBV18 and TRBJ2-7, the complete variable domain is NAGVMQNPRHLVRRRGQEARLRCSPMKGHSHVYWYRQLPEEGLKFMVYLQKENIIDESGMPKERFSAEFPKEGPSILRIQQVVRGDSAAYFCASSPSNEQYFGPGTRLTVT.

The chain uses TRBV9 and TRBJ1-3; perhaps TRBD1 as D (6 bases). Germline loops: CDR1 SGDLS, CDR2 YYNGEE. This CDR3 region has 14 residues. Trimming took 4 bases from V and 4 from J, leaving 12 bases between them. CDR3 in DNA: TGTGCCAGCAGCTCCGGGACAAACGGAAACACCATATATTTT. Translating it yields CASSSGTNGNTIYF.

The chain employs TRBV7-9 and TRBJ1-5; the D gene is possibly TRBD1 (5 bases). The CDR3 extends over 17 amino acids. The V end was cut by 3 bases, the J end by 5 bases, with 20 bases between. Germline values: CDR1 SEHNR, CDR2 FQNEAQ (reference sequence). The CDR3 DNA reads TGTGCCAGCAGCTTTTCTCTGACCAAGGGGACGCATCAGCCCCAGCATTTT. The encoded protein is CASSFSLTKGTHQPQHF.

This rearrangement joins TRBV10-3 to TRBJ2-2; the match to TRBD1 covers 9 bases. The germline V gene encodes CDR1 ENHRY and CDR2 SYGVKD. The CDR3 is 12 residues long. V lost 11 bases, J lost 6 bases, and 4 bases stayed unmatched. DNA for the CDR3: TGTGCCCTCTGGACAGGGGCCGGGGAGCTGTTTTTT. This translates into CALWTGAGELFF.